The text below deals with one T cell receptor (beta chain). Its antigen is not known. Only in-frame clones appear in the TCRdb table, and some are missing; sequencing was by immunoSEQ multiplex PCR. Of tens of thousands of clones in the sample, 93% were seen once. The entry originates in a study of Tregs in tolerant kidney transplant recipients. Study findings and constraints: Some patients' samples used different primers over time, so nucleotide sequences weren't comparable.

The TCR originated in a human donor who received a combined kidney and bone marrow transplant. The sample consisted of CD4+ T cells from blood, taken before the transplant.

The CDR3 protein is CASSLLPTGVDGSSYEQYF. CDR3 coding DNA: TGCGCCAGCAGCTTGTTACCGACTGGCGTCGACGGGAGCTCCTACGAGCAGTACTTC. The chain uses TRBV5-1 and TRBJ2-5; possible D gene TRBD2, 6 bases. The J call may be in error: the DNA end matches TRBJ2-7 better. Germline V gives CDR1 SGHRS, CDR2 YFSETQ. The CDR3 sequence is 19 residues long.